Included here is one T cell receptor (beta chain) sequence, with context. Its specificity is not known. This entry comes from a study of graft-versus-host responses after intestinal transplantation. Background on the study: Anti-thymocyte globulin induction preceded two to three years of tacrolimus and steroid maintenance in all recipients. The study's findings and limits: In recipient marrow, GvH clones were found, and some appeared first in ileum or blood. High graft-versus-host to host-versus-graft clonal ratios were found in allografts of patients who had graft-donor T cell macrochimerism.

Assay: immunoSEQ multiplex PCR; the TCRdb copy retains only in-frame clones and omits some. Of 85,000 to 95,000 clones listed, about 93% are singletons. The CDR3 has 15 residues. Germline lookup yields CDR1 MNHNY and CDR2 SVGAGI (reference sequence). Trimming left V 4 bases short and J 0 bases short, with 13 bases between. Sequencing used unstimulated CD8+ T cells sorted from spleen or lymph node cells, obtained before intestinal transplant. This clonotype was sampled from a human donor who received an intestinal transplant. This rearrangement joins TRBV6-6 to TRBJ2-7; tentatively, D is TRBD1 (6 bases). Here the CDR3 reads CASSFPGVSSYEQYF. In nucleotides, the CDR3 is TGTGCCAGCAGTTTTCCAGGGGTAAGCTCCTACGAGCAGTACTTC.